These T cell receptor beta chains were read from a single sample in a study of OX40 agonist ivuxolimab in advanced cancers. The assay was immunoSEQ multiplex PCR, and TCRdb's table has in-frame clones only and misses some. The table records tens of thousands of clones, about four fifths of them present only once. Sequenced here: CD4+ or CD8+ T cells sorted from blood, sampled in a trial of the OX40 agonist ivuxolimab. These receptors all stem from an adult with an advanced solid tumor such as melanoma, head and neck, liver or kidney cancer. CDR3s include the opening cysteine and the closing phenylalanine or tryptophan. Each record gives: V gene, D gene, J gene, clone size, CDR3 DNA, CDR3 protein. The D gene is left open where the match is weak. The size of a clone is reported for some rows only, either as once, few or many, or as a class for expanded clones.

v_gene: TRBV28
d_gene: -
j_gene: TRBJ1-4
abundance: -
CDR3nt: TGTGCCAGCAGTTTATGGGAGGGGATTATGGGGACATTAAATGAAAAACTGTTTTTT
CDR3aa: CASSLWEGIMGTLNEKLFF

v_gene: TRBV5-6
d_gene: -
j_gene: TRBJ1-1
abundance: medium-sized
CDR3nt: TGTGCCAGCAGCCCCGGTTTCTCTAGCGGGAACACTGAAGCTTTCTTT
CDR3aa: CASSPGFSSGNTEAFF

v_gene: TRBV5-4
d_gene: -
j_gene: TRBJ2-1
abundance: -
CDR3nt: TGTGCCAGCAGCCGGCGGGTAGCGCAAGATGAGCAGTTCTTC
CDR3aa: CASSRRVAQDEQFF

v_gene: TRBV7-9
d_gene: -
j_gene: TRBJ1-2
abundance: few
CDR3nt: TGTGCCAGCAGCTTGGGATATTCTAACTATGGCTACACCTTC
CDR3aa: CASSLGYSNYGYTF

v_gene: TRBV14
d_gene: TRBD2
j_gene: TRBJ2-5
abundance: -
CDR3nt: TGTGCCAGCAGCCTCGGGGGAGGGTCGGAGACCCAGTACTTC
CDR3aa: CASSLGGGSETQYF

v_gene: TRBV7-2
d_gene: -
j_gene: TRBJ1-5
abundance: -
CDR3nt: TGTGCCAGCAGCTTCAGCCATAGCAATCAGCCCCAGCATTTT
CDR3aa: CASSFSHSNQPQHF

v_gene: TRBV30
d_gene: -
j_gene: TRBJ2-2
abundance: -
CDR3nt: TGTGCCTCCCGGTTCCTGGGTTACACCGGGGAGCTGTTTTTT
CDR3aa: CASRFLGYTGELFF

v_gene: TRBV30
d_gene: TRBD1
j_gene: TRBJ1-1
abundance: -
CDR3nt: TGTGCCTGGAGGCGCGCGGACAGGGTGGACGGAGCTTTCTTT
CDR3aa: CAWRRADRVDGAFF

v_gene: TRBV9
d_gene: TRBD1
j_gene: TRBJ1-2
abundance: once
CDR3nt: TGTGCCAGCAGCGTCGACGGGACAGGAAGAGGGGGCTACACCTTC
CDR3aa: CASSVDGTGRGGYTF

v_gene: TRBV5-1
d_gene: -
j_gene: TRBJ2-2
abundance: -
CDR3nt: TGCGCCAGCAGCTTGAAACGTGACGGGGGGAACACCGGGGAGCTGTTTTTT
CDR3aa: CASSLKRDGGNTGELFF

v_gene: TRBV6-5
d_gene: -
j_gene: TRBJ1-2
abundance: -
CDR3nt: TGTGCCAGGGGTCGGGAGGGGGTAGCCTATGGCTACACCTTC
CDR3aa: CARGREGVAYGYTF

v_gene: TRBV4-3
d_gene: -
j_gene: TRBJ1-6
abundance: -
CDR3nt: TGCGCCAGCAGCCAAGGAGGGGCCAGGAATAATTCACCCCTCCACTTT
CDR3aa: CASSQGGARNNSPLHF

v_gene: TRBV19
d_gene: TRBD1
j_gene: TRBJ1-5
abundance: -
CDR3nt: TGTGCCAGTAGTATGCGGGGCGGGACAGGGACTAGCAATCAGCCCCAGCATTTT
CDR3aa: CASSMRGGTGTSNQPQHF

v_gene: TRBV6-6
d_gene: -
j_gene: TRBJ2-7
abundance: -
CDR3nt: TGTGCCAGCAGGGATGGCGGACAGTTCTACGAGCAGTACTTC
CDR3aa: CASRDGGQFYEQYF

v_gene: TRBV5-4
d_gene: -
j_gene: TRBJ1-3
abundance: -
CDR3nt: TGTGCCAGCAGCCGTGGGGATTCGAGCTCTGGAAACACCATATATTTT
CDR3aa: CASSRGDSSSGNTIYF

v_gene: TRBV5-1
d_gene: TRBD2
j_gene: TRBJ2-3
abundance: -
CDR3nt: TGCGCCAGCAGCTCCGGCGGCGGGGGGGGCACAGATACGCAGTATTTT
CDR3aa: CASSSGGGGGTDTQYF

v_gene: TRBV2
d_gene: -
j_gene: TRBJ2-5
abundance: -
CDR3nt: TGTGCCAGCAAGGCTACCAATGGGAGAGAGACCCAGTACTTC
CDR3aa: CASKATNGRETQYF

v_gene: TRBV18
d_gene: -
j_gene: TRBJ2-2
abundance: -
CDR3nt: TGTGCCAGCTCACCCAGGGCGGTCACCGGGGAGCTGTTTTTT
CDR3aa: CASSPRAVTGELFF

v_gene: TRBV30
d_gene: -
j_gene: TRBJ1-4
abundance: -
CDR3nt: TGTGCCTGGAGTACGGCGGGTAATGAAAAACTGTTTTTT
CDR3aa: CAWSTAGNEKLFF

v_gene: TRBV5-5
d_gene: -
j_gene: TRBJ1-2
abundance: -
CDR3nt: TGTGCCAGCAGCTTGGAGGGCAAGACAACAACCTATGGCTACACCTTC
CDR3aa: CASSLEGKTTTYGYTF

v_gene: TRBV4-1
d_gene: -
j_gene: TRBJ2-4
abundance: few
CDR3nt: TGCGCCAGCAGCCAATACGGGGAACAAAACATTCAGTACTTC
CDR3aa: CASSQYGEQNIQYF

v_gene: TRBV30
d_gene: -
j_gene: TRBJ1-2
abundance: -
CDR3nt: TGTGCCTGGAGTCCTCAGAGAATAGGGAACTATGGCTACACCTTC
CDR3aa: CAWSPQRIGNYGYTF

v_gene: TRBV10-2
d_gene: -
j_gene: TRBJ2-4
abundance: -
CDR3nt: TGCGCCAGCAGTGTAGGGGACATTCAGTACTTC
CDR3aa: CASSVGDIQYF

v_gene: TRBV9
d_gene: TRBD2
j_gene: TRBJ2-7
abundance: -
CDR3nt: TGTGCCAGCAGCGTCGGACTAGCGGGGGACTACGAGCAGTACTTC
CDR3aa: CASSVGLAGDYEQYF

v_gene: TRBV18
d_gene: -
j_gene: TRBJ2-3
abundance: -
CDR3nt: TGTGCCAGCTCACCAGGAACAGATACGCAGTATTTT
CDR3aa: CASSPGTDTQYF

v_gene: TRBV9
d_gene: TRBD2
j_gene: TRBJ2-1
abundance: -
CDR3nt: TGTGCCAGCAGCGTAGCTTTTAGCGGGTCCTACAATGAGCAGTTCTTC
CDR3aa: CASSVAFSGSYNEQFF

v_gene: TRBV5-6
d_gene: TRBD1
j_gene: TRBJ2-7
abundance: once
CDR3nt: TGTGCCAGCAGCCCCGACAGGGGCGATCACGAGCAGTACTTC
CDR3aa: CASSPDRGDHEQYF

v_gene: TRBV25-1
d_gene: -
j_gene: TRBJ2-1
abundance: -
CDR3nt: TGTGCCAGCAGTGAGGACAGTCGATACAATGAGCAGTTCTTC
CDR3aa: CASSEDSRYNEQFF

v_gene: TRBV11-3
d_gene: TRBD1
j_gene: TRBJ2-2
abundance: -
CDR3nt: TGTGCCAGCAGCCTCGGGACAGGGGGATTTCCCGGGGAGCTGTTTTTT
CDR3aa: CASSLGTGGFPGELFF

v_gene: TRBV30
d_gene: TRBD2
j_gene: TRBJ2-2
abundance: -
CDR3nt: TGTGCCTGGAGGACTAGCGGGGGCACCGGGGAGCTGTTTTTT
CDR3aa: CAWRTSGGTGELFF

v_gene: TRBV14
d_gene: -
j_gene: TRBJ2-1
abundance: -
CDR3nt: TGTGCCAGCAGCCAAGGACAATTCTACAATGAGCAGTTCTTC
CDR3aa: CASSQGQFYNEQFF

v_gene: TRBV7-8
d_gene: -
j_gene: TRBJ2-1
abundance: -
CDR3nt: TGTGCCAGCAGCTTAGCCAGGGGTTATGAGCAGTTCTTC
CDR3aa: CASSLARGYEQFF

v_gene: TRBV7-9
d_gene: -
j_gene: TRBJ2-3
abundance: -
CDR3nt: TGTGCCAGCAGCTTACCGGGGTTCGGTGGGGATACGCAGTATTTT
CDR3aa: CASSLPGFGGDTQYF

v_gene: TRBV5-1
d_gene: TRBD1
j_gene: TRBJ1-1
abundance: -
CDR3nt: TGCGCCAGCAGCACCCGGGACAGGGACACTGAAGCTTTCTTT
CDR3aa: CASSTRDRDTEAFF

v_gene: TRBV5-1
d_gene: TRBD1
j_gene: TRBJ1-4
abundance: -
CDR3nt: TGCGCCAGCAGCCCCACCGGGACAGAGAATGAAAAACTGTTTTTT
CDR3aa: CASSPTGTENEKLFF

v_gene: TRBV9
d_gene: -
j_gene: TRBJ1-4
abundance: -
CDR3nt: TGTGCCAGCAGCGTAAGGGGGGCTGCTAATGAAAAACTGTTTTTT
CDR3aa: CASSVRGAANEKLFF

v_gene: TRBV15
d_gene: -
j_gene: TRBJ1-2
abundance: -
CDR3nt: TGTGCCACCAGCAGAGACCAAGGAGCTAACTATGGCTACACCTTC
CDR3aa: CATSRDQGANYGYTF

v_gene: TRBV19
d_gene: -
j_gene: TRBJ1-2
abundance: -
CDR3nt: TGTGCCAGTAGTATAAACGGAGATAACTATGGCTACACCTTC
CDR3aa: CASSINGDNYGYTF

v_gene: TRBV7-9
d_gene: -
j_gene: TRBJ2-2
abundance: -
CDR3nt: TGTGCCAGCAGCTTAAGTCAGACCGGGGAGCTGTTTTTT
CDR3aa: CASSLSQTGELFF

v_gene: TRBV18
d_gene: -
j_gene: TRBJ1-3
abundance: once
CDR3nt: TGTGCCAGCTCACCACTTACCCAATACTCTGGAAACACCATATATTTT
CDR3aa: CASSPLTQYSGNTIYF

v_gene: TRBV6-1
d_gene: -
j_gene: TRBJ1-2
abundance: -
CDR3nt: TGTGCCAGCAGTGAATATCGCGTGGGGCAGCCGATGACTAATGGCTACACCTTC
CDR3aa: CASSEYRVGQPMTNGYTF

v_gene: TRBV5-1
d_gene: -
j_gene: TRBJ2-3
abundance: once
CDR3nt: TGCGCCAGCAGCTTGGCACGAGATACGCAGTATTTT
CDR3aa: CASSLARDTQYF

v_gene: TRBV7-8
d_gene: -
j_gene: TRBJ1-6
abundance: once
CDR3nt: TGTGCCAGCAGCTCCCAGACCTCACGACCCCTCCACTTT
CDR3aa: CASSSQTSRPLHF

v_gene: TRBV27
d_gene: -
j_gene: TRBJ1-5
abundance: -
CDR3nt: TGTGCCAGCAGTTTAAAAGGCAGGGAGACAGGTCAGCCCCAGCATTTT
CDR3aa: CASSLKGRETGQPQHF

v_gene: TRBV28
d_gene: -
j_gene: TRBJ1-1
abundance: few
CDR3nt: TGTGCCAGCAGTTCCCACAGGGATATGAACACTGAAGCTTTCTTT
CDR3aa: CASSSHRDMNTEAFF

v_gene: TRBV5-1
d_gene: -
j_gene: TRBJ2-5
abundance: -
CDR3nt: TGCGCCAGCAGCCAGGGACTTAACCAAGAGACCCAGTACTTC
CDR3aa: CASSQGLNQETQYF

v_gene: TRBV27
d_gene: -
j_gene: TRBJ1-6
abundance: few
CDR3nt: TGTGCCAGCAGTTTAACCGCCTTGAGGAGCTCCTATAATTCACCCCTCCACTTT
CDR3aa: CASSLTALRSSYNSPLHF